These 20 T cell receptor beta chains originate from one sample sequenced in a study of cytomegalovirus exposure and HLA in healthy donors. PCR was performed using 60 Vbeta and 13 Jbeta primers. Measured with immunoSEQ multiplex PCR; TCRdb has only the in-frame clones, and not every one. The sample includes around 150,000 clones, under 75% seen only once; the top ten take about 7.1%. Source material: PBMCs. These receptors all come from a woman in her fifties or sixties in good health and CMV-seropositive.

This clone occurred a few times. The chain is built from TRBV9 and TRBJ2-7; TRBD1 is a possible D gene (6 bases). This CDR3 is 13 amino acids long. The germline V gene has CDR1 SGDLS and CDR2 YYNGEE. V lost 0 bases, J lost 4 bases, and 8 bases lay in between. DNA for the CDR3: TGTGCCAGCAGCGTAGCTCAGGGGTACGAGCAGTACTTC. Its translation: CASSVAQGYEQYF.

This clone was seen a handful of times. The CDR3 DNA follows: TGTGCCAGTAGTATCCGTTCAGGGAATGTTCTGAATCAGCCCCAGCATTTT. Translation gives CASSIRSGNVLNQPQHF. The rearrangement joins TRBV19 to TRBJ1-5, with a weak D call TRBD1 (5 bases). The ends were cut back, 3 bases at V and 4 bases at J, with 19 bases in the middle. The CDR3 extends over 17 amino acids. CDR1 and CDR2 (germline): LNHDA, SQIVND (reference sequence).

The chain employs TRBV2 and TRBJ2-5; 10 bases agree with TRBD2. The CDR3 consists of 17 residues. Germline V gene sequence: CDR1 SNHLY, CDR2 FYNNEI. V trimming: 1 base; J trimming: 4 bases; junction bases outside the gene matches: 9. CDR3 sequence (DNA): TGTGCCAGCAGTGAAGAGACTAGCGGGTACGTCGGAGAGACCCAGTACTTC. Encoded protein: CASSEETSGYVGETQYF.

The V and J genes are TRBV5-6 and TRBJ2-1; TRBD2 matches at 11 bases. The CDR3 sequence is 16 residues long. The ends lost 2 bases at V and 4 bases at J; junction bases unmatched: 5. The germline V gene has CDR1 SGHDT and CDR2 YYEEEE. Here the CDR3 reads CASSFPGLAEYNEQFF. Here the CDR3 DNA reads TGTGCCAGCAGCTTTCCGGGACTAGCGGAATACAATGAGCAGTTCTTC.

This sequence joins TRBV5-5 and TRBJ2-7, with D unresolved. CDR1 and CDR2 from the germline V gene are SGHKS and YYEKEE (reference sequence). Trimming took off 1 base at V and 1 base at J, with 15 bases between the two ends. The CDR3 length is 16 residues. The CDR3 spells CASSLITSQVSYEQYF. As DNA, the CDR3 is TGTGCCAGCAGCTTGATCACCTCGCAGGTATCCTACGAGCAGTACTTC.

This clone has a handful of counts. The chain is built from TRBV29-1 and TRBJ2-2; D may be TRBD1 (6 bases). V dropped 4 bases and J dropped 6 bases, with 9 bases sitting between them. This CDR3 is built from 12 residues. Germline V gene lookup returns CDR1 SQVTM and CDR2 ANQGSEA. The CDR3 nucleotides are TGCAGCGTTGCACAGGGCGCCGGGGAGCTGTTTTTT. As protein: CSVAQGAGELFF.

The chain employs TRBV9 and TRBJ2-1; the D gene is possibly TRBD2 (6 bases). V lost 5 bases to trimming and J lost 12 bases, with 12 bases between them. Germline V CDR1 and CDR2: SGDLS, YYNGEE. The CDR3 is 11 amino acids. The CDR3 DNA is TGTGCCAGCAGAGGGGACGGGGGGCAGTTCTTC. Its protein is CASRGDGGQFF.

V usage is TRBV27 and J usage is TRBJ2-7, with 7 bases identical to TRBD2. The trim removed 4 bases at V and 3 bases at J, leaving 6 bases unmatched. This CDR3 has 14 amino acids. Germline CDR1 is MNHEY and CDR2 is SMNVEV (reference sequence). DNA for the CDR3: TGTGCCAGCAGTTCCCGGACTAGGAACTACGAGCAGTACTTC. Its protein is CASSSRTRNYEQYF.

This chain connects TRBV4-3 to TRBJ2-3; no clear D. This CDR3 region has 15 residues. V lost 0 bases, J lost 4 bases, and 11 bases lay in between. The germline V gene encodes CDR1 LGHNA and CDR2 YSLEER. CDR3 in amino acids: CASSQDHFPSDTQYF. CDR3 nucleotide sequence: TGCGCCAGCAGCCAAGATCACTTCCCCTCAGATACGCAGTATTTT.

The V gene is TRBV18, the J gene TRBJ2-1; 8 nucleotides agree with TRBD2. Germline V gives CDR1 KGHSH, CDR2 LQKENI. V lost 3 bases to trimming and J lost 4 bases; unmatched junction nucleotides: 8. This CDR3 is built from 16 residues. For the CDR3, the DNA is TGTGCCAGCTCACCCCTTTCCGGCGGGGGGTACAATGAGCAGTTCTTC. As protein: CASSPLSGGGYNEQFF. Together with reference TRBV18 and TRBJ2-1, the CDR3 gives the full variable domain: NAGVMQNPRHLVRRRGQEARLRCSPMKGHSHVYWYRQLPEEGLKFMVYLQKENIIDESGMPKERFSAEFPKEGPSILRIQQVVRGDSAAYFCASSPLSGGGYNEQFFGPGTRLTVL.

The chain has TRBV2 and TRBJ2-7; D is possibly TRBD2 (6 bases). The V and J ends lost 5 bases and 0 bases respectively, with 11 bases between them. Germline V gives CDR1 SNHLY, CDR2 FYNNEI. This CDR3 has 14 residues. The CDR3 nucleotides read TGTGCCAGCAGTTGGGACTCGAGCTCCTACGAGCAGTACTTC. Translated, it gives CASSWDSSSYEQYF. Using reference TRBV2 and TRBJ2-7 for the parts outside the CDR3, the full variable domain is EPEVTQTPSHQVTQMGQEVILRCVPISNHLYFYWYRQILGQKVEFLVSFYNNEISEKSEIFDDQFSVERPDGSNFTLKIRSTKLEDSAMYFCASSWDSSSYEQYFGPGTRLTVT.

The rearrangement links TRBV2 to TRBJ1-5; 8 bases are shared with TRBD1. This CDR3 spans 15 amino acids. The germline gives CDR1 SNHLY, CDR2 FYNNEI. With 6 bases clipped from V and 1 base from J, the junction kept 5 bases outside the gene matches. CDR3 coding DNA: TGTGCCAGCAGGGGGGGGACAGGAAGCAATCAGCCCCAGCATTTT. Amino acids: CASRGGTGSNQPQHF.

CDR3 coding DNA: TGTGCCTGGAGCGGCGGCCTAGCGGATACGCAGTATTTT. Translation: CAWSGGLADTQYF. The V and J genes are TRBV30 and TRBJ2-3; maybe TRBD2 (6 bases). The CDR3 consists of 13 residues. Deletions cut 3 bases from V and 6 bases from J, with 13 bases between. The germline gives CDR1 GTSNPN, CDR2 SVGIG (reference sequence).

The genes are TRBV28 and TRBJ1-2, with 9 bases aligning to TRBD1. The CDR3 has 17 residues. The germline V gene has CDR1 MDHEN and CDR2 SYDVKM. After removal of 4 bases from V and 8 bases from J, the junction contained 17 bases not matched to a gene. The CDR3 DNA sequence: TGTGCCAGCAGTTCAACTAGACCGGGACAGGGTGGACCCGGCTACACCTTC. Its translation: CASSSTRPGQGGPGYTF.

J is TRBJ2-7 and V is TRBV7-3, with 9 bases identical to TRBD1. Losses at the gene ends were 3 bases for V and 7 bases for J; bases not matched to a gene: 7. CDR3 length: 14 amino acids. CDR1 is SGHTA and CDR2 is FQGTGA in the germline V gene. CDR3 sequence: CASSLGQGSREQYF. CDR3 DNA sequence: TGTGCCAGCAGCTTGGGACAGGGCTCGAGGGAGCAGTACTTC.

This chain connects TRBV6-5 to TRBJ2-5, with D uncertain. CDR1 and CDR2 (germline): MNHEY, SVGAGI. CDR3 length equals 15 residues. Trimming cost V 6 bases and J 0 bases, with 14 bases left between them. Here the CDR3 reads CASRQYAGNQETQYF. As DNA, the CDR3 is TGTGCCAGCAGGCAGTACGCAGGCAACCAAGAGACCCAGTACTTC.

V is TRBV20-1 and J is TRBJ2-7; D might be TRBD1 (5 bases). CDR1 is DFQATT and CDR2 is SNEGSKA in the germline V gene (reference sequence). The V end was cut by 3 bases, the J end by 6 bases, with 9 bases between. The CDR3 length is 11 residues. The CDR3 DNA is TGCAGTGCTAGTAAAGGGGTCGAGCAGTACTTC. Its protein is CSASKGVEQYF.

CDR3 nucleotides: TGTGCCAGCAGGGGCACCAGCTATGCTGAGCAGTTCTTC. This gives the protein CASRGTSYAEQFF. The chain uses TRBV2 and TRBJ2-1; D uncertain. V was cut by 6 bases and J by 9 bases, with 15 bases left in between. The germline V gene has CDR1 SNHLY and CDR2 FYNNEI. This CDR3 has 13 amino acids.

This clone was found a few times. The CDR3 sequence is CASSLAGGGGQETQYF. In DNA form, the CDR3 reads TGTGCCAGCAGCTTGGCCGGGGGGGGAGGGCAAGAGACCCAGTACTTC. The chain has TRBV7-9 and TRBJ2-5, with 8 bases that match TRBD2. Germline lookup yields CDR1 SEHNR and CDR2 FQNEAQ (reference sequence). The CDR3 extends over 16 amino acids. The trim removed 3 bases at V and 2 bases at J, leaving 8 bases unmatched.

This chain connects TRBV27 to TRBJ1-1, with D tentatively TRBD1 (6 bases). Between the trimmed V and J ends, which lost 5 bases and 1 base, there was a span of 8 bases. CDR1 is MNHEY and CDR2 is SMNVEV in the germline V gene (reference sequence). The CDR3 consists of 13 residues. CDR3 sequence: CASSPTGNTEAFF. Written as DNA, the CDR3 is TGTGCCAGCAGTCCGACAGGGAACACTGAAGCTTTCTTT.